This T cell receptor beta chain stems from a study of blood T cell repertoires in COVID-19. The CDR3 is made up of 14 amino acids. The germline V gene encodes CDR1 MNHEY and CDR2 SMNVEV (reference sequence). Trimming removed 6 bases from V and 6 bases from J, with 12 bases in between. Data came from immunoSEQ multiplex PCR; TCRdb stores just in-frame clones and leaves some out. This table has 160,000 or so clones, around 85% appearing once. The sample comprised peripheral blood. The origin of this receptor is a woman aged 70-85 years with acute or convalescent COVID-19. The chain combines TRBV27 with TRBJ1-6; no reliable D call. The CDR3 protein is CASRRAGSNSPLHF. CDR3 DNA sequence: TGTGCCAGCAGAAGGGCGGGCTCTAATTCACCCCTCCACTTT.